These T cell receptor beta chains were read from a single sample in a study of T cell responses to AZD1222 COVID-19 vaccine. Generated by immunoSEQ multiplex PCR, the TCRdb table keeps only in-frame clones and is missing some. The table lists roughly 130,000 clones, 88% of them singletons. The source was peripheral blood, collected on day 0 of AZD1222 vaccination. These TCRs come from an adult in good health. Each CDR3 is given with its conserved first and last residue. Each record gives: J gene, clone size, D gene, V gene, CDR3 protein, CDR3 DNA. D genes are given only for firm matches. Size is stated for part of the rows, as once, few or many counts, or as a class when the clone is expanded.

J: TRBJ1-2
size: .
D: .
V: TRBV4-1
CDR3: CASSQEMGGYGYTF
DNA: TGCGCCAGCAGCCAAGAAATGGGCGGCTATGGCTACACCTTC

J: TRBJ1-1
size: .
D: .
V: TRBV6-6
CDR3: CASSLVQREAFF
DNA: TGTGCCAGCAGTTTAGTCCAACGTGAAGCTTTCTTT

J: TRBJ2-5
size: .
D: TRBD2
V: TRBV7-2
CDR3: CASSRQGRGRAETQYF
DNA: TGTGCCAGCAGCCGTCAGGGACGGGGGAGGGCAGAGACCCAGTACTTC

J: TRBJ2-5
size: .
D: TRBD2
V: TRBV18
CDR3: CASSPGTSGEETQYF
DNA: TGTGCCAGCTCACCGGGGACTAGCGGGGAAGAGACCCAGTACTTC

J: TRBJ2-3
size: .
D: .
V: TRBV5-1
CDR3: CASTPSGTPTDTQYF
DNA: TGCGCCAGCACCCCTTCGGGGACTCCCACAGATACGCAGTATTTT

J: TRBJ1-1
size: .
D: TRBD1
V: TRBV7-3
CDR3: CASSLITRTGSLGTEAFF
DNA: TGTGCCAGCAGCTTAATAACTCGGACAGGGAGTTTGGGCACTGAAGCTTTCTTT

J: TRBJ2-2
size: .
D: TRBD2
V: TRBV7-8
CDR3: CASSLARASGRGTGELFF
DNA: TGTGCCAGCAGCTTAGCTCGGGCTAGCGGGAGAGGCACCGGGGAGCTGTTTTTT

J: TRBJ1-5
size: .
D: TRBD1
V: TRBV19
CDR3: CASRPQGAGNQPQHF
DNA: TGTGCCAGTAGGCCACAGGGGGCCGGCAATCAGCCCCAGCATTTT

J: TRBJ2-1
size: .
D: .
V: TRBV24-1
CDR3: CATSVGGLNYNEQFF
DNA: TGTGCCACCAGTGTCGGGGGATTGAACTACAATGAGCAGTTCTTC

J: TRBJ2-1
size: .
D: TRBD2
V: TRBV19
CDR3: CASSITGTSGGEQFF
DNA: TGTGCCAGTAGTATAACCGGGACTAGCGGGGGGGAGCAGTTCTTC

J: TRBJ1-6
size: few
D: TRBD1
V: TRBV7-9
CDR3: CASSRAPGQGYSPLHF
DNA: TGTGCCAGCAGCCGAGCTCCGGGACAGGGATATTCACCCCTCCACTTT

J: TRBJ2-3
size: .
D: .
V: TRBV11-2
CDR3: CASSPGGGPDTQYF
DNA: TGTGCCAGCAGCCCTGGGGGGGGGCCAGATACGCAGTATTTT

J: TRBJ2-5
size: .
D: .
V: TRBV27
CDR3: CASSLALPGVQETQYF
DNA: TGTGCCAGCAGTTTAGCCCTCCCCGGGGTCCAAGAGACCCAGTACTTC

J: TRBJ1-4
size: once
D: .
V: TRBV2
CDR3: CASSKFRGRELFF
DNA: TGTGCCAGCAGTAAATTTCGGGGGAGAGAACTGTTTTTT

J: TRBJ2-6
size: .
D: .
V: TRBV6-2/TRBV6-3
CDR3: CASSYGGTSGANVLTF
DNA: TGTGCCAGCAGTTACGGTGGGACATCAGGGGCCAACGTCCTGACTTTC

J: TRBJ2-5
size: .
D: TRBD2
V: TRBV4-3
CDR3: CASSPETTSGGDQETQYF
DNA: TGCGCCAGCAGCCCAGAAACGACTAGCGGGGGAGACCAAGAGACCCAGTACTTC

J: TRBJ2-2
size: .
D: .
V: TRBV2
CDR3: CASSVSGFTGELFF
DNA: TGTGCCAGCAGTGTAAGCGGGTTCACCGGGGAGCTGTTTTTT

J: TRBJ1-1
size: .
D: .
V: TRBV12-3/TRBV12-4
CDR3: CASSPSTLGAFF
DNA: TGTGCCAGCAGTCCCTCGACCTTGGGAGCTTTCTTT

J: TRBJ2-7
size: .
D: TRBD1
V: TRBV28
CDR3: CASSLGQGQDEQYF
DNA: TGTGCCAGCAGTTTAGGACAGGGTCAGGACGAGCAGTACTTC

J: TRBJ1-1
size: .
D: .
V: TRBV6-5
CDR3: CASRMEAVQRAFF
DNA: TGTGCCAGCAGAATGGAAGCTGTGCAGAGGGCTTTCTTT

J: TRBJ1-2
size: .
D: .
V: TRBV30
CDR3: CAWSVQSGIGYTF
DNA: TGTGCCTGGAGTGTACAATCGGGAATAGGCTACACCTTC

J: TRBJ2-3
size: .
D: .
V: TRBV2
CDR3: CASSPGQISTDTQYF
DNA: TGTGCCAGCAGCCCCGGACAGATTAGCACAGATACGCAGTATTTT

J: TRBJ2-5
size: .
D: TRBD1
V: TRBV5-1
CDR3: CASSFRDRDQETQYF
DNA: TGCGCCAGCAGCTTCCGGGACAGGGACCAAGAGACCCAGTACTTC

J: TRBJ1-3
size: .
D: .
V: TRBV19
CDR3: CASTGTSGNTIYF
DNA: TGTGCCAGTACAGGGACGTCTGGAAACACCATATATTTT

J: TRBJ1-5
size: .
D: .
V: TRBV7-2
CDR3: CASSFRTVNQPQHF
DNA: TGTGCCAGCAGCTTCCGGACAGTCAATCAGCCCCAGCATTTT

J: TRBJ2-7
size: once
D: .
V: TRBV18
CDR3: CASSTKSRYEQYF
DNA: TGTGCCAGCTCAACAAAAAGCCGCTACGAGCAGTACTTC

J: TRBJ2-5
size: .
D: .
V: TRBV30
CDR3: CAWATPGETQYF
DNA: TGTGCCTGGGCGACTCCGGGGGAGACCCAGTACTTC

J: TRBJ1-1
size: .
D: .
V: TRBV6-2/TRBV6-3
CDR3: CASSYSDLNTEAFF
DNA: TGTGCCAGCAGTTACAGCGACCTGAACACTGAAGCTTTCTTT

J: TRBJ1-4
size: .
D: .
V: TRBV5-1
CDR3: CASSLGEGGINEKLFF
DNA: TGCGCCAGCAGCTTGGGTGAGGGAGGAATTAATGAAAAACTGTTTTTT